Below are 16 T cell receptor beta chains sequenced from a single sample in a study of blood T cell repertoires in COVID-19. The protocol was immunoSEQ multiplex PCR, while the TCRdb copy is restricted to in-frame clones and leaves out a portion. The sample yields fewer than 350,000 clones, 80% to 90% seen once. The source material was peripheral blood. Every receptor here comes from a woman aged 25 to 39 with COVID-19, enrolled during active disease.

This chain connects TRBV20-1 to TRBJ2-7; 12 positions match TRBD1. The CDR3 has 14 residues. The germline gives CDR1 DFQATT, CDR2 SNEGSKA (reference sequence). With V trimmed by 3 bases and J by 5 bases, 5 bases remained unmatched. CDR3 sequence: CSASTGTGGHEQYF. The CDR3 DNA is TGCAGTGCTAGTACCGGGACAGGGGGCCACGAGCAGTACTTC.

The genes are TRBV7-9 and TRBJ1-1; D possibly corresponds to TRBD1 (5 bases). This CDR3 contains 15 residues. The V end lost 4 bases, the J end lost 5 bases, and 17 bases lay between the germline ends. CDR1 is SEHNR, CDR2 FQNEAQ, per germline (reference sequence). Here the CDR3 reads CASSSSGEGWTEAFF. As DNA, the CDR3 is TGTGCCAGCAGCTCCTCGGGGGAGGGATGGACTGAAGCTTTCTTT. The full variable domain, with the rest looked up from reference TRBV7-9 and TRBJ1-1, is DTGVSQNPRHKITKRGQNVTFRCDPISEHNRLYWYRQTLGQGPEFLTYFQNEAQLEKSRLLSDRFSAERPKGSFSTLEIQRTEQGDSAMYLCASSSSGEGWTEAFFGQGTRLTVV.

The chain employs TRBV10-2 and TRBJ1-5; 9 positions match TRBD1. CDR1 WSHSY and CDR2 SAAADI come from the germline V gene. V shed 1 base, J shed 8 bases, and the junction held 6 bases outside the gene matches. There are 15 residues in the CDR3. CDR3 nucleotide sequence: TGCGCCAGCAGTGAGTTCACAGGGGGCACGGAGCCCCAGCATTTT. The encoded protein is CASSEFTGGTEPQHF.

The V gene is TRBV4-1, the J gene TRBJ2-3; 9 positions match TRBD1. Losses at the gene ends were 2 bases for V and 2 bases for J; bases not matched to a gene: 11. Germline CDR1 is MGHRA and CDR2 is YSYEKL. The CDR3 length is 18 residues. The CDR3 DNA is TGCGCCAGCAGCCAATTAACCGGGACAGGGCTAAACACAGATACGCAGTATTTT. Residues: CASSQLTGTGLNTDTQYF.

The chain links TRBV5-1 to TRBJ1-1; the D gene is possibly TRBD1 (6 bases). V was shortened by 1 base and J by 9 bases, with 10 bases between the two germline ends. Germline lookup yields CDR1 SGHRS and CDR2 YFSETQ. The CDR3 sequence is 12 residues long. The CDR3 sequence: CASSLSGQQAFF. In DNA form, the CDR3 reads TGCGCCAGCAGCTTGTCGGGACAACAAGCTTTCTTT.

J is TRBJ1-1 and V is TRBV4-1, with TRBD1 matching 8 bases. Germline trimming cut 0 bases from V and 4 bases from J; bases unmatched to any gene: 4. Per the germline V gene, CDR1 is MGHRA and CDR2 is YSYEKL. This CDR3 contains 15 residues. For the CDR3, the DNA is TGCGCCAGCAGCCAAGAGGACAGGGCCGCCACTGAAGCTTTCTTT. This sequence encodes CASSQEDRAATEAFF.

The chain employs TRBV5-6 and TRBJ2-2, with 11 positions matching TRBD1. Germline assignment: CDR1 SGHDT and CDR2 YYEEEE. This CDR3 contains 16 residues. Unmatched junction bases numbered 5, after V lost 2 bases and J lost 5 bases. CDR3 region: CASSLTGTGGTGELFF. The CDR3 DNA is TGTGCCAGCAGCTTAACTGGGACAGGGGGGACCGGGGAGCTGTTTTTT.

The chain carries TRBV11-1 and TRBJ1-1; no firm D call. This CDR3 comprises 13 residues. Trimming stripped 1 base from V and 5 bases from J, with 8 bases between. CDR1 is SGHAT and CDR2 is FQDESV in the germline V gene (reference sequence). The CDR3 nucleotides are TGTGCCAGCAGCTTAGGTCCGGGAACTGAAGCTTTCTTT. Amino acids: CASSLGPGTEAFF.

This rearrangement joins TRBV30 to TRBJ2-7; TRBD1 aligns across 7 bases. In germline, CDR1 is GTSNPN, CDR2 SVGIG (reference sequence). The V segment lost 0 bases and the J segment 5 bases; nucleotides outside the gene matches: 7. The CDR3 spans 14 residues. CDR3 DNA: TGTGCCTGGAGTGTATCGACAGGGTCGGACGAGCAGTACTTC. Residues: CAWSVSTGSDEQYF.

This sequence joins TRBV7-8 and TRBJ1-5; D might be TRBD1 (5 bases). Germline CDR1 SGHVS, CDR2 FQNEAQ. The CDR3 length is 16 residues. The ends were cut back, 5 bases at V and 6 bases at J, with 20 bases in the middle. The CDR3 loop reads CASSPPGGEGGQPQHF. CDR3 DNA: TGTGCCAGCAGCCCGCCGGGGGGGGAGGGTGGTCAGCCCCAGCATTTT.

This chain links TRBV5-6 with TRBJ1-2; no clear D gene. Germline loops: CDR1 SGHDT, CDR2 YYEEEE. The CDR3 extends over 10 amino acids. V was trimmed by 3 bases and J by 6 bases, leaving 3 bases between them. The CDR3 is CASSSDGYTF. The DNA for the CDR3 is TGTGCCAGCAGCTCGGATGGCTACACCTTC.

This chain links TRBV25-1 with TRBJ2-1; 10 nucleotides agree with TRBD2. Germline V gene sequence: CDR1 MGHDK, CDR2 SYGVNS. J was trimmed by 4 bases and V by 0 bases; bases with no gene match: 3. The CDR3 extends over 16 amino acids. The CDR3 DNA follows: TGTGCCAGCAGTGAATACTCTAGCGGGGGTTACAATGAGCAGTTCTTC. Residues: CASSEYSSGGYNEQFF.

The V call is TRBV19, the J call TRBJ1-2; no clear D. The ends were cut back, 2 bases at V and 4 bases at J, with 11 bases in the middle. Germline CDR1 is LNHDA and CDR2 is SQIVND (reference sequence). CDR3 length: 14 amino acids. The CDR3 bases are TGTGCCAGTAGTATAAATCGGGAACTCTATGGCTACACCTTC. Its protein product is CASSINRELYGYTF. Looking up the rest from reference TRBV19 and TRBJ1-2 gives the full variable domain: DGGITQSPKYLFRKEGQNVTLSCEQNLNHDAMYWYRQDPGQGLRLIYYSQIVNDFQKGDIAEGYSVSREKKESFPLTVTSAQKNPTAFYLCASSINRELYGYTFGSGTRLTVV.

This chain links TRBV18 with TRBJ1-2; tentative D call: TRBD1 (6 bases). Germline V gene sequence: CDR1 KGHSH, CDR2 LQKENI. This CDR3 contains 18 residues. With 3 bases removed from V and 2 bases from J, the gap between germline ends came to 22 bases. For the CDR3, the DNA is TGTGCCAGCTCACCGGGAACAAGTCAGGGGCAGGGCAACTATGGCTACACCTTC. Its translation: CASSPGTSQGQGNYGYTF.

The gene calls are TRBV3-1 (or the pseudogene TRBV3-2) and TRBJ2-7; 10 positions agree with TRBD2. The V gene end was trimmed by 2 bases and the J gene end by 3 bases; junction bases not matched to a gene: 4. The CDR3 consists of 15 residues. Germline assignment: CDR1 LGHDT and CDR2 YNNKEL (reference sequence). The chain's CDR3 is CASSQNPSGGYEQYF. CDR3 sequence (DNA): TGTGCCAGCAGCCAAAACCCTAGCGGGGGCTACGAGCAGTACTTC.

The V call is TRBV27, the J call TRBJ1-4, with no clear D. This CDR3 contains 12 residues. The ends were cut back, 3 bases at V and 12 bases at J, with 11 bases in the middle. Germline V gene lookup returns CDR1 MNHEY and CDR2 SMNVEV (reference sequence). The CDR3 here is CASSFLNRELFF. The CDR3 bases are TGTGCCAGCAGTTTCCTGAACAGAGAACTGTTTTTT.